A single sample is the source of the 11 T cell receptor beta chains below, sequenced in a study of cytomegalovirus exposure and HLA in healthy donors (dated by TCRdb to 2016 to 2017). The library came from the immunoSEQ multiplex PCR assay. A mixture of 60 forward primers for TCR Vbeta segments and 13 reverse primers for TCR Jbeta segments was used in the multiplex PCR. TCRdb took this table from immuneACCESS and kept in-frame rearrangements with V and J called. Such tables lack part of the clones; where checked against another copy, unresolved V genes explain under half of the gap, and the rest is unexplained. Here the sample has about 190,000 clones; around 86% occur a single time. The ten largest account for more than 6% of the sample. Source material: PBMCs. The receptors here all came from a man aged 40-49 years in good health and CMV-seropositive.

CDR3 nucleotide sequence: TGTGCCAGCAGCGGTACAGGGCTCAGCTCTGGAAACACCATATATTTT. It specifies CASSGTGLSSGNTIYF. The J gene is TRBJ1-3, the V gene TRBV9; TRBD1 might be the D (6 bases). CDR3 length equals 16 residues. V was clipped by 3 bases and J by 0 bases, with 13 bases between them. Per germline, CDR1 SGDLS and CDR2 YYNGEE.

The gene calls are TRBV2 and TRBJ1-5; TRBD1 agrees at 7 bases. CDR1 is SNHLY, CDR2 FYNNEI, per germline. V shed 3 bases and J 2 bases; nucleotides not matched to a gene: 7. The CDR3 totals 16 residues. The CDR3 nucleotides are TGTGCCAGCAGTGACTACAGGGGTGGCGGCAATCAGCCCCAGCATTTT. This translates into CASSDYRGGGNQPQHF.

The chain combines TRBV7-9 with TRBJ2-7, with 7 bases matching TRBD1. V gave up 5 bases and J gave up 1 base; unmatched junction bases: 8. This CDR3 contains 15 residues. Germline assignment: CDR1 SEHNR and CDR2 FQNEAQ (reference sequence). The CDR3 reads CASSPARTGSYEQYF. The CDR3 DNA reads TGTGCCAGCAGCCCAGCTAGGACAGGATCCTACGAGCAGTACTTC.

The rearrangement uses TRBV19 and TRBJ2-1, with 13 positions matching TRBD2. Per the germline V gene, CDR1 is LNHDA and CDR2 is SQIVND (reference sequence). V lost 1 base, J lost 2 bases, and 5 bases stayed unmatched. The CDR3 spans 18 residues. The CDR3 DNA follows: TGTGCCAGTAGTATAGCCGCCGGACTAGCGGGGGCCTACAATGAGCAGTTCTTC. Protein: CASSIAAGLAGAYNEQFF. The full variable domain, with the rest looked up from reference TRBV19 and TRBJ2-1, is DGGITQSPKYLFRKEGQNVTLSCEQNLNHDAMYWYRQDPGQGLRLIYYSQIVNDFQKGDIAEGYSVSREKKESFPLTVTSAQKNPTAFYLCASSIAAGLAGAYNEQFFGPGTRLTVL.

The CDR3 sequence: CATLTGARTAQHF. The CDR3 nucleotides read TGTGCCACCTTGACAGGGGCGCGTACGGCCCAGCATTTT. This chain links TRBV28 with TRBJ1-5; 8 positions match TRBD1. Germline loops: CDR1 MDHEN, CDR2 SYDVKM. The CDR3 contains 13 residues. The trim removed 10 bases at V and 11 bases at J, leaving 13 bases unmatched.

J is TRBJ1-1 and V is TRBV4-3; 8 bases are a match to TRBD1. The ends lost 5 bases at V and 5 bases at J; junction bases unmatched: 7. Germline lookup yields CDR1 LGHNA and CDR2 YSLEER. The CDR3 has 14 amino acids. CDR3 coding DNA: TGCGCCAGCAGCGCTCAGGGGGCGAATACTGAAGCTTTCTTT. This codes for CASSAQGANTEAFF.

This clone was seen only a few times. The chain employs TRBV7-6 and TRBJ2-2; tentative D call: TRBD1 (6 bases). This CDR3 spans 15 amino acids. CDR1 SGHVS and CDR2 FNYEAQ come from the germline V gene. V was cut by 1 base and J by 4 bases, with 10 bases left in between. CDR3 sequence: CASSLGQGSTGELFF. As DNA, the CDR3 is TGTGCCAGCAGCTTAGGGCAGGGGAGCACCGGGGAGCTGTTTTTT.

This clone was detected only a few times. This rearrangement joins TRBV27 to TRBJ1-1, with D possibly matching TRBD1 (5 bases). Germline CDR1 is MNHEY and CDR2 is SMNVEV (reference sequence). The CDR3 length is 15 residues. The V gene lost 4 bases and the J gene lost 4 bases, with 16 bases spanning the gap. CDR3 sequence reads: CASSWGTGGSTEAFF. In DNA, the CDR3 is TGTGCCAGCAGTTGGGGGACCGGGGGATCCACTGAAGCTTTCTTT.

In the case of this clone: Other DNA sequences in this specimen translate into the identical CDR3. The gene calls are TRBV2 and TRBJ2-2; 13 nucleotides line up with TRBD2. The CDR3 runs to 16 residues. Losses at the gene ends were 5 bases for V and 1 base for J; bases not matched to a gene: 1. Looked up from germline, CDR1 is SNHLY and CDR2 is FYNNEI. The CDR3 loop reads CASSRTSGGNTGELFF. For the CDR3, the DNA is TGTGCCAGCAGTAGGACTAGCGGGGGGAACACCGGGGAGCTGTTTTTT. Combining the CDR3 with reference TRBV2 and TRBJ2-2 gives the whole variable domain EPEVTQTPSHQVTQMGQEVILRCVPISNHLYFYWYRQILGQKVEFLVSFYNNEISEKSEIFDDQFSVERPDGSNFTLKIRSTKLEDSAMYFCASSRTSGGNTGELFFGEGSRLTVL.

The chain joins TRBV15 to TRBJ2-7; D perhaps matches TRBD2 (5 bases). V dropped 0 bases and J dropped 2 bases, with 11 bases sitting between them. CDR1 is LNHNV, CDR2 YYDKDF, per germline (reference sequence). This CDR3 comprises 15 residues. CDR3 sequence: CATSRDHGETYEQYF. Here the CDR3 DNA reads TGTGCCACCAGCAGAGATCATGGGGAGACCTACGAGCAGTACTTC.

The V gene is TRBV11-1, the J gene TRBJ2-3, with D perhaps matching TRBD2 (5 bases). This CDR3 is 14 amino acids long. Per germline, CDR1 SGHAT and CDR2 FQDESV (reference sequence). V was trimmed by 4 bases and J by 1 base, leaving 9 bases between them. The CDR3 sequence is CASSSAGGTDTQYF. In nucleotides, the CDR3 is TGTGCCAGCAGCTCCGCCGGGGGCACAGATACGCAGTATTTT. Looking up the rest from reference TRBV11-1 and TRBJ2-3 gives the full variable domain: EAEVAQSPRYKITEKSQAVAFWCDPISGHATLYWYRQILGQGPELLVQFQDESVVDDSQLPKDRFSAERLKGVDSTLKIQPAELGDSAMYLCASSSAGGTDTQYFGPGTRLTVL.